One and the same sample provided the 29 T cell receptor beta chains below, sequenced in a study of blood T cell repertoires in COVID-19. Profiled with immunoSEQ multiplex PCR; TCRdb holds only in-frame clones, not every one. Here the sample spans 310,000 or so clones, around 89% being singletons. The sample comprised peripheral blood. The receptors come from a woman in her 50s with active or convalescent COVID-19.

V usage is TRBV19 and J usage is TRBJ1-5; D is possibly TRBD1 (5 bases). The CDR3 length is 13 residues. V was trimmed by 4 bases and J by 10 bases, leaving 14 bases between them. Germline V gives CDR1 LNHDA, CDR2 SQIVND (reference sequence). Here the CDR3 reads CASSKDSQRPQHF. CDR3 bases: TGTGCCAGTAGTAAAGACAGCCAGCGACCCCAGCATTTT. The full variable domain, with the rest looked up from reference TRBV19 and TRBJ1-5, is DGGITQSPKYLFRKEGQNVTLSCEQNLNHDAMYWYRQDPGQGLRLIYYSQIVNDFQKGDIAEGYSVSREKKESFPLTVTSAQKNPTAFYLCASSKDSQRPQHFGDGTRLSIL.

The chain combines TRBV4-1 with TRBJ2-1; D not certain. In germline, CDR1 is MGHRA, CDR2 YSYEKL. The CDR3 is made up of 14 amino acids. Trimming stripped 2 bases from V and 3 bases from J, with 8 bases between. For the CDR3, the DNA is TGCGCCAGCAGCCAATTGTCAGACTACAATGAGCAGTTCTTC. Translated: CASSQLSDYNEQFF.

The chain is built from TRBV24-1 and TRBJ2-1, with 7 positions matching TRBD2. CDR1 is KGHDR and CDR2 is SFDVKD in the germline V gene. CDR3 size: 16 residues. V was clipped by 0 bases and J by 7 bases; unmatched bases: 8. CDR3 nucleotides: TGTGCCACCAGTGATTTGACAACGCGGGAGCAAAATGAGCAGTTCTTC. It specifies CATSDLTTREQNEQFF.

The genes are TRBV9 and TRBJ2-6; TRBD1 aligns across 8 bases. Germline values: CDR1 SGDLS, CDR2 YYNGEE. This CDR3 contains 18 residues. With V trimmed by 0 bases and J by 3 bases, 8 bases remained unmatched. The CDR3 is CASSVGTGRSGGANVLTF. The CDR3 DNA sequence: TGTGCCAGCAGCGTAGGGACAGGGCGGTCGGGTGGGGCCAACGTCCTGACTTTC.

The CDR3 sequence is CASRSTAINEQFF. For the CDR3, the DNA is TGTGCCAGCAGATCGACAGCAATCAATGAGCAGTTCTTC. The gene calls are TRBV7-2 and TRBJ2-1; TRBD1 is a possible D gene (5 bases). With 6 bases removed from V and 6 bases from J, the gap between germline ends came to 12 bases. The CDR3 contains 13 residues. Germline V CDR1 and CDR2: SGHTA, FQGNSA.

The chain employs TRBV29-1 and TRBJ1-1, with D uncertain. CDR3 length: 10 amino acids. V was cut by 7 bases and J by 3 bases, with 6 bases left in between. Germline V gives CDR1 SQVTM, CDR2 ANQGSEA. The DNA of the CDR3 is TGCAGCGCCCGGGACACTGAAGCTTTCTTT. It encodes CSARDTEAFF.

This chain joins TRBV30 and TRBJ1-6; D uncertain. CDR1 is GTSNPN and CDR2 is SVGIG in the germline V gene (reference sequence). This CDR3 contains 11 residues. V lost 5 bases, J lost 8 bases, and 7 bases lay in between. The CDR3 sequence is CAWEQDSPLHF. Written as DNA, the CDR3 is TGTGCCTGGGAGCAAGATTCACCCCTCCACTTT.

In its sample, this clone was seen once. This rearrangement joins TRBV4-2 to TRBJ1-1, with 8 bases identical to TRBD1. Germline CDR1 and CDR2: LGHNA and YNFKEQ. Trimming took 4 bases from V and 10 from J; bases not matched to a gene: 5. This CDR3 has 12 residues. The CDR3 DNA reads as TGTGCCAGCAGCCCTCAGGGGGCTGGAGCTTTCTTT. As protein: CASSPQGAGAFF.

The CDR3 coding sequence is TGTGCCACCAGTGAGGCCGGGACAGGGGATACCGGGGAGCTGTTTTTT. Translated: CATSEAGTGDTGELFF. The gene calls are TRBV24-1 and TRBJ2-2; 10 bases agree with TRBD1. There are 16 residues in the CDR3. CDR1 is KGHDR and CDR2 is SFDVKD in the germline V gene. Trimming took 4 bases from V and 5 from J; bases not matched to a gene: 6.

Here the CDR3 reads CASSLSLYGYTF. As DNA, the CDR3 is TGTGCCAGCAGTTTGTCCCTCTATGGCTACACCTTC. V and J are TRBV12-3 or TRBV12-4 and TRBJ1-2; D remains ambiguous. V was shortened by 3 bases and J by 4 bases, with 6 bases between the two germline ends. This CDR3 has 12 amino acids.

This clone was recorded only once. The chain recombines TRBV28 with TRBJ1-5; TRBD1 matches at 9 bases. Germline loops: CDR1 MDHEN, CDR2 SYDVKM. The CDR3 is 13 amino acids. Losses at the gene ends were 8 bases for V and 4 bases for J; bases not matched to a gene: 3. CDR3 nucleotides: TGTGCCAGCCGGGGACAGGGTAATCAGCCCCAGCATTTT. Translated, it gives CASRGQGNQPQHF.

The chain couples TRBV4-1 to TRBJ2-2; D is possibly TRBD2 (6 bases). The V and J ends lost 0 bases and 4 bases respectively, with 9 bases between them. The germline V gene encodes CDR1 MGHRA and CDR2 YSYEKL. The CDR3 has 15 amino acids. CDR3 DNA sequence: TGCGCCAGCAGCCAAGAGGAGGGACCCACCGGGGAGCTGTTTTTT. Residues: CASSQEEGPTGELFF.

This clone was picked up one time. The J gene is TRBJ1-5, the V gene TRBV6-2 or TRBV6-3, with 7 bases that match TRBD1. The junction had 3 bases not matched to a gene; V was cut back by 6 bases and J by 4 bases. The CDR3 sequence is 13 residues long. Looked up from germline, CDR1 is MNHEY and CDR2 is SVGEGT. The CDR3 loop is CASSDRENQPQHF. CDR3 coding DNA: TGTGCCAGCAGCGACAGGGAAAATCAGCCCCAGCATTTT.

The chain is built from TRBV7-9 and TRBJ2-7; TRBD2 matches at 13 bases. V gave up 5 bases and J gave up 3 bases; unmatched junction bases: 1. CDR3 length equals 14 residues. Per germline, CDR1 SEHNR and CDR2 FQNEAQ (reference sequence). CDR3 nucleotides: TGTGCCAGCAGCCGGACTAGCGGGAGCTACGAGCAGTACTTC. Protein product: CASSRTSGSYEQYF. Variable domain in full (rest from reference TRBV7-9 and TRBJ2-7): DTGVSQNPRHKITKRGQNVTFRCDPISEHNRLYWYRQTLGQGPEFLTYFQNEAQLEKSRLLSDRFSAERPKGSFSTLEIQRTEQGDSAMYLCASSRTSGSYEQYFGPGTRLTVT.

V and J are TRBV11-2 and TRBJ2-1; 7 bases agree with TRBD2. The length of the CDR3 is 17 residues. Germline CDR1 SGHAT, CDR2 FQNNGV. V was pared by 2 bases and J by 0 bases, with 7 bases of the junction left unmatched. The CDR3 here is CASSLTLAASSYNEQFF. CDR3 in DNA: TGTGCCAGCAGCTTAACCCTAGCGGCGAGCTCCTACAATGAGCAGTTCTTC.

The CDR3 loop is CATSDPTGAEANVLTF. In nucleotides, the CDR3 is TGTGCCACCAGTGACCCCACAGGGGCCGAGGCCAACGTCCTGACTTTC. This chain links TRBV24-1 with TRBJ2-6, with TRBD1 matching 7 bases. CDR1 and CDR2 from the germline V gene are KGHDR and SFDVKD. The CDR3 sequence is 16 residues long. V dropped 4 bases and J dropped 6; count of bases not matched to a gene: 8.

This chain links TRBV28 with TRBJ2-4, with 8 bases fitting TRBD1. Per germline, CDR1 MDHEN and CDR2 SYDVKM. The CDR3 has 19 residues. V lost 2 bases to trimming and J lost 0 bases; unmatched junction nucleotides: 12. The CDR3 nucleotides read TGTGCCAGCAGTTTAGCGAGAGGGGACAGGTCGATAGCCAAAAACATTCAGTACTTC. Its protein is CASSLARGDRSIAKNIQYF.

This chain uses TRBV30 with TRBJ1-2, with 7 bases aligning to TRBD1. The V and J ends lost 5 bases and 6 bases, in that order; junction bases with no gene match: 6. Germline lookup yields CDR1 GTSNPN and CDR2 SVGIG (reference sequence). CDR3 length: 12 residues. CDR3 protein: CAWLQGLDGYTF. Here the CDR3 DNA reads TGTGCCTGGTTACAGGGGCTAGATGGCTACACCTTC.

J is TRBJ1-3 and V is TRBV7-8; D might be TRBD1 (5 bases). V was clipped by 5 bases and J by 2 bases, with 16 bases between them. The germline gives CDR1 SGHVS, CDR2 FQNEAQ. CDR3 length: 16 amino acids. CDR3 sequence reads: CASSPSREGTGNTIYF. The CDR3 DNA is TGTGCCAGCAGCCCTTCCAGGGAGGGGACTGGAAACACCATATATTTT. The whole variable domain, filled in from reference TRBV7-8 and TRBJ1-3, reads GAGVSQSPRYKVAKRGQDVALRCDPISGHVSLFWYQQALGQGPEFLTYFQNEAQLDKSGLPSDRFFAERPEGSVSTLKIQRTQQEDSAVYLCASSPSREGTGNTIYFGEGSWLTVV.

The chain recombines TRBV5-1 with TRBJ1-2; no clear D. Germline V gives CDR1 SGHRS, CDR2 YFSETQ. V lost 0 bases and J lost 8, with 17 bases in between. The CDR3 totals 15 residues. Here the CDR3 DNA reads TGCGCCAGCAGCTTGGACTTCTGGAGGGCTGGCGGCTACACCTTC. Protein product: CASSLDFWRAGGYTF.

This chain uses TRBV18 with TRBJ2-7, with 11 bases identical to TRBD2. V shed 3 bases, J shed 5 bases, and the junction held 6 bases outside the gene matches. Germline lookup yields CDR1 KGHSH and CDR2 LQKENI. The CDR3 consists of 15 residues. The CDR3 DNA follows: TGTGCCAGCTCACCCAGACTAGCGGGGTACAACGAGCAGTACTTC. Amino acids: CASSPRLAGYNEQYF.

This clone occurred once. The chain recombines TRBV29-1 with TRBJ2-7, with D maybe TRBD1 (5 bases). Germline CDR1 SQVTM, CDR2 ANQGSEA. The CDR3 is 12 amino acids. Trimming took 3 bases from V and 5 from J, leaving 11 bases between them. CDR3 loop: CSVETAYNEQYF. As DNA, the CDR3 is TGCAGCGTTGAGACAGCCTACAACGAGCAGTACTTC.

CDR3 in DNA: TGCGCCAGCAGCCCACTAGGACTATCATTGGGGGAGACCCAGTACTTC. Protein: CASSPLGLSLGETQYF. The chain employs TRBV5-1 and TRBJ2-5; a weak D match, TRBD2 (6 bases). V lost 4 bases to trimming and J lost 5 bases, with 21 bases between them. Germline V gives CDR1 SGHRS, CDR2 YFSETQ. The CDR3 totals 16 residues.

This sequence joins TRBV18 and TRBJ2-2; D possibly corresponds to TRBD1 (5 bases). Per germline, CDR1 KGHSH and CDR2 LQKENI. CDR3 length: 15 residues. With 3 bases removed from V and 0 bases from J, the gap between germline ends came to 8 bases. CDR3 loop: CASSPRQPNTGELFF. The CDR3 region has the DNA TGTGCCAGCTCACCCAGACAGCCGAACACCGGGGAGCTGTTTTTT.

V usage is TRBV28 and J usage is TRBJ1-1, with 8 bases fitting TRBD1. The length of the CDR3 is 16 residues. The germline CDR1 and CDR2 sequences are MDHEN and SYDVKM. V lost 4 bases and J lost 0; bases outside the gene matches: 7. In nucleotides, the CDR3 is TGTGCCAGCAGTTACGGACAGGGATGGTTGAACACTGAAGCTTTCTTT. Its protein is CASSYGQGWLNTEAFF.

The genes are TRBV5-6 and TRBJ2-5; 13 bases are a match to TRBD2. This CDR3 has 16 amino acids. Unmatched junction bases numbered 8, after V lost 4 bases and J lost 5 bases. Germline assignment: CDR1 SGHDT and CDR2 YYEEEE. Here the CDR3 DNA reads TGTGCCAGCAGCCGCACCCGACTAGCGGGGGGCGAGACCCAGTACTTC. This codes for CASSRTRLAGGETQYF.

The V call is TRBV5-1, the J call TRBJ1-6; 8 nucleotides agree with TRBD1. CDR3 size: 14 residues. Germline loops: CDR1 SGHRS, CDR2 YFSETQ. V lost 4 bases, J lost 9 bases, and 6 bases stayed unmatched. In DNA form, the CDR3 reads TGCGCCAGCAGCGGGGGGGACAGGCCTTCACCCCTCCACTTT. This gives the protein CASSGGDRPSPLHF.

This chain connects TRBV4-1 to TRBJ2-1; perhaps TRBD2 as D (5 bases). V lost 0 bases and J lost 13, with 19 bases in between. This CDR3 region has 15 residues. Germline-derived CDR1 and CDR2 are MGHRA and YSYEKL. For the CDR3, the DNA is TGCGCCAGCAGCCAAGAGGTCCCCTTGAGGGCCCGACAGTTCTTC. This sequence encodes CASSQEVPLRARQFF.

This clone was counted a single time. The rearrangement uses TRBV18 and TRBJ2-3; a possible D gene is TRBD2 (6 bases). V lost 1 base to trimming and J lost 0 bases, with 23 bases between them. The V gene's germline CDR1 is KGHSH and CDR2 LQKENI. This CDR3 is 20 amino acids long. This CDR3 reads CASSPLNLANKRSSTDTQYF. CDR3 DNA: TGTGCCAGCTCACCACTAAACCTAGCGAACAAGAGATCTAGCACAGATACGCAGTATTTT.